What follows are 29 T cell receptor beta chains derived from one specimen sequenced in a study of shared clonotypes between healthy human individuals. Terminally differentiated effector memory CD45RA+ cells were excluded from the naive CD8 cells, which were CD45RO-negative and positively selected for CCR7. Using immunoSEQ multiplex PCR, the repertoire was profiled, and TCRdb retains in-frame clones only, with some absent. Of roughly 890,000 clones in the sample, 92% were seen once. The sample consisted of naive CD8+ T cells sorted from blood. The receptor set was obtained from a man aged 25-40 years in good health.

The chain employs TRBV2 and TRBJ2-7; D tentatively reads TRBD1 or TRBD2 (5 bases each). CDR3 size: 13 residues. The V end lost 7 bases, the J end lost 12 bases, and 22 bases lay between the germline ends. Germline values: CDR1 SNHLY, CDR2 FYNNEI. CDR3 DNA sequence: TGTGCCAGCACTGGGACGGAGGACCTACGAGGGTACTTC. It is translated as CASTGTEDLRGYF. The full variable domain, its missing parts supplied by reference TRBV2 and TRBJ2-7, is EPEVTQTPSHQVTQMGQEVILRCVPISNHLYFYWYRQILGQKVEFLVSFYNNEISEKSEIFDDQFSVERPDGSNFTLKIRSTKLEDSAMYFCASTGTEDLRGYFGPGTRLTVT.

This clone was observed once. J is TRBJ2-5 and V is TRBV19, with a tentative D call TRBD1 (6 bases). Trimming took off 3 bases at V and 2 bases at J, with 10 bases between the two ends. CDR3 size: 14 residues. Germline V CDR1 and CDR2: LNHDA, SQIVND (reference sequence). CDR3 coding DNA: TGTGCCAGTAGTATGTGGACAGAACAAGAGACCCAGTACTTC. Translation: CASSMWTEQETQYF. The variable domain in full, completed from reference TRBV19 and TRBJ2-5, reads DGGITQSPKYLFRKEGQNVTLSCEQNLNHDAMYWYRQDPGQGLRLIYYSQIVNDFQKGDIAEGYSVSREKKESFPLTVTSAQKNPTAFYLCASSMWTEQETQYFGPGTRLLVL.

The V gene is TRBV28, the J gene TRBJ2-7, with TRBD2 matching over 12 bases. The germline gives CDR1 MDHEN, CDR2 SYDVKM. With V trimmed by 5 bases and J by 6 bases, 11 bases remained unmatched. CDR3 length: 16 residues. The chain's CDR3 is CASSPSSGRAQAEQYF. In nucleotides, the CDR3 is TGTGCCAGCAGTCCTTCTAGCGGGAGGGCCCAGGCCGAGCAGTACTTC.

The J gene is TRBJ2-7, the V gene TRBV27, with 8 positions matching TRBD2. The CDR3 spans 15 residues. J gave up 2 bases and V 4 bases, and 7 bases lay outside the gene matches. Germline assignment: CDR1 MNHEY and CDR2 SMNVEV (reference sequence). The CDR3 protein is CASSSIAGPPYEQYF. CDR3 nucleotide sequence: TGTGCCAGCAGTTCTATAGCGGGGCCTCCCTACGAGCAGTACTTC.

J is TRBJ1-1 and V is TRBV19, with unresolved D. V was cut by 1 base and J by 2 bases, with 11 bases left in between. This CDR3 comprises 15 residues. The V gene's germline CDR1 is LNHDA and CDR2 SQIVND (reference sequence). CDR3 nucleotides: TGTGCCAGTAGTATAGGCACAGCTTCAAACACTGAAGCTTTCTTT. It encodes CASSIGTASNTEAFF.

This rearrangement joins TRBV18 to TRBJ1-5, with D possibly matching TRBD1 (5 bases). This CDR3 region has 15 residues. CDR1 and CDR2 from the germline V gene are KGHSH and LQKENI. The V end was cut by 2 bases, the J end by 0 bases, with 8 bases between. CDR3 sequence reads: CASSPGGYSNQPQHF. The DNA of the CDR3 is TGTGCCAGCTCACCAGGGGGATATAGCAATCAGCCCCAGCATTTT. The variable domain in full, with the rest retrieved from reference TRBV18 and TRBJ1-5, is NAGVMQNPRHLVRRRGQEARLRCSPMKGHSHVYWYRQLPEEGLKFMVYLQKENIIDESGMPKERFSAEFPKEGPSILRIQQVVRGDSAAYFCASSPGGYSNQPQHFGDGTRLSIL.

The gene calls are TRBV7-9 and TRBJ2-7, with a weak D call TRBD1 (5 bases). The germline gives CDR1 SEHNR, CDR2 FQNEAQ (reference sequence). The CDR3 is made up of 13 amino acids. Trimming took 2 bases from V and 2 from J, leaving 7 bases between them. CDR3: CASSLTDTYEQYF. CDR3 nucleotides: TGTGCCAGCAGCTTAACGGACACCTACGAGCAGTACTTC.

V and J are TRBV5-1 and TRBJ2-7; the D gene is possibly TRBD2 (5 bases). V gave up 1 base and J gave up 3 bases, with 5 bases separating them. Germline V CDR1 and CDR2: SGHRS, YFSETQ. The CDR3 runs to 12 residues. CDR3 sequence reads: CASSLTSYEQYF. Written as DNA, the CDR3 is TGCGCCAGCAGCTTGACTAGCTACGAGCAGTACTTC.

The rearrangement uses TRBV11-2 and TRBJ2-7; D remains unclear. Trimming stripped 1 base from V and 3 bases from J, with 7 bases between. This CDR3 has 13 amino acids. The germline gives CDR1 SGHAT, CDR2 FQNNGV. The CDR3 DNA follows: TGTGCCAGCAGCTTAGCGGCAGACTACGAGCAGTACTTC. As protein: CASSLAADYEQYF.

The gene calls are TRBV30 and TRBJ1-4; D is unclear. CDR1 is GTSNPN, CDR2 SVGIG, per germline (reference sequence). The CDR3 spans 14 residues. Trimming shortened V by 3 bases and J by 0 bases, and 8 bases separated the two germline ends. The CDR3 is CAWSPLATNEKLFF. The DNA of the CDR3 is TGTGCCTGGAGCCCTCTTGCAACTAATGAAAAACTGTTTTTT.

The chain links TRBV27 to TRBJ2-5; the D gene is possibly TRBD2 (6 bases). The CDR3 length is 16 residues. Trimming left V 2 bases short and J 3 bases short, with 16 bases between. Germline-derived CDR1 and CDR2 are MNHEY and SMNVEV (reference sequence). The CDR3 reads CASSLTLGGVKETQYF. In DNA form, the CDR3 reads TGTGCCAGCAGTTTAACCCTGGGAGGTGTAAAAGAGACCCAGTACTTC.

CDR3 loop: CSVARGHGYTF. CDR3 DNA sequence: TGCAGCGTTGCGCGGGGGCATGGCTACACCTTC. The chain links TRBV29-1 to TRBJ1-2; D may be TRBD1 (6 bases). This CDR3 region has 11 residues. Germline-derived CDR1 and CDR2 are SQVTM and ANQGSEA. V gave up 4 bases and J gave up 6 bases, with 9 bases separating them.

The chain couples TRBV10-3 to TRBJ2-7; no clear D gene. Trimming took 0 bases from V and 4 from J, leaving 13 bases between them. This CDR3 is 15 amino acids long. The germline CDR1 and CDR2 sequences are ENHRY and SYGVKD. CDR3 nucleotide sequence: TGTGCCATCAGTGAGTCGGAGATGGCTTTTTACGAGCAGTACTTC. Amino acids: CAISESEMAFYEQYF.

Turning to this clone: Other DNA sequences in this specimen translate into the identical CDR3. The rearrangement uses TRBV13 and TRBJ2-2, with D perhaps TRBD1 (6 bases). The V end was cut by 5 bases, the J end by 1 base, with 8 bases between. This CDR3 has 14 residues. Germline CDR1 and CDR2: PRHDT and FYEKMQ (reference sequence). The CDR3 loop reads CASSRTENTGELFF. The CDR3 bases are TGTGCCAGCAGCAGGACAGAGAACACCGGGGAGCTGTTTTTT.

This chain connects TRBV5-1 to TRBJ1-5; D is ambiguous. Germline V gene lookup returns CDR1 SGHRS and CDR2 YFSETQ. V dropped 0 bases and J dropped 3 bases, with 7 bases sitting between them. This CDR3 region has 14 residues. CDR3 protein: CASSLDGFNQPQHF. CDR3 bases: TGCGCCAGCAGCTTGGACGGCTTCAATCAGCCCCAGCATTTT.

The chain is built from TRBV6-1 and TRBJ2-3; a weak D match, TRBD2 (7 bases). The V gene's germline CDR1 is MNHNS and CDR2 SASEGT. The V end was cut by 6 bases, the J end by 4 bases, with 11 bases between. The CDR3 covers 13 residues. The CDR3 is CASRGGEADTQYF. The CDR3 bases are TGTGCCAGCAGAGGGGGGGAGGCAGATACGCAGTATTTT.

The chain is built from TRBV27 and TRBJ2-1, with 13 bases identical to TRBD2. Germline V lookup: CDR1 MNHEY, CDR2 SMNVEV (reference sequence). This CDR3 spans 22 amino acids. J gave up 0 bases and V 0 bases, and 14 bases lay outside the gene matches. The CDR3 reads CASSLSITLGTSGTSSYNEQFF. CDR3 nucleotide sequence: TGTGCCAGCAGTTTATCGATAACTTTGGGGACTAGCGGGACCAGCTCCTACAATGAGCAGTTCTTC.

This chain connects TRBV9 to TRBJ1-4; tentatively, D is TRBD1 (5 bases). Germline V CDR1 and CDR2: SGDLS, YYNGEE. Trimming pared 6 bases from V and 4 bases from J, leaving 13 bases between. The CDR3 extends over 14 amino acids. The CDR3 loop reads CASTFDSDNEKLFF. CDR3 nucleotide sequence: TGTGCCAGCACCTTTGACAGCGATAATGAAAAACTGTTTTTT. Filled out from reference TRBV9 and TRBJ1-4, the complete variable domain reads DSGVTQTPKHLITATGQRVTLRCSPRSGDLSVYWYQQSLDQGLQFLIQYYNGEERAKGNILERFSAQQFPDLHSELNLSSLELGDSALYFCASTFDSDNEKLFFGSGTQLSVL.

The DNA for the CDR3 is TGTGCCAGCAGCTTAGTTGGTAGCGGGAGACAAGCTAACACCGGGGAGCTGTTTTTT. Its translation: CASSLVGSGRQANTGELFF. V and J are TRBV11-1 and TRBJ2-2; 9 bases line up with TRBD2. The trim removed 1 base at V and 2 bases at J, leaving 11 bases unmatched. CDR1 is SGHAT and CDR2 is FQDESV in the germline V gene (reference sequence). The CDR3 runs to 19 residues.

The chain joins TRBV7-6 to TRBJ2-1; no clear D. Per the germline V gene, CDR1 is SGHVS and CDR2 is FNYEAQ. V lost 5 bases, J lost 0 bases, and 11 bases lay in between. This CDR3 is built from 15 residues. This CDR3 is CASSPLDGSYNEQFF. Written as DNA, the CDR3 is TGTGCCAGCAGCCCCCTTGATGGCTCCTACAATGAGCAGTTCTTC. The whole variable domain, filled in from reference TRBV7-6 and TRBJ2-1, reads GAGVSQSPRYKVTKRGQDVALRCDPISGHVSLYWYRQALGQGPEFLTYFNYEAQQDKSGLPNDRFSAERPEGSISTLTIQRTEQRDSAMYRCASSPLDGSYNEQFFGPGTRLTVL.

The V gene is TRBV10-2, the J gene TRBJ1-2, with D possibly matching TRBD1 (5 bases). The germline V gene encodes CDR1 WSHSY and CDR2 SAAADI. The CDR3 loop spans 13 amino acids. V was cut by 7 bases and J by 5 bases, with 14 bases left in between. CDR3 coding DNA: TGCGCCAGCACGGGGGAGCTGGCGTATGGCTACACCTTC. This translates into CASTGELAYGYTF.

The V gene is TRBV15, the J gene TRBJ2-5; no clear D. Germline V gives CDR1 LNHNV, CDR2 YYDKDF (reference sequence). This CDR3 is 14 amino acids long. The V end lost 1 base, the J end lost 4 bases, and 10 bases lay between the germline ends. DNA of the CDR3: TGTGCCACCAGCAGAGGGATAGTGGGAGAGACCCAGTACTTC. Translated, it gives CATSRGIVGETQYF.

This clone appeared a few times. The genes are TRBV7-7 and TRBJ2-2, with a weak D call TRBD2 (6 bases). Deletions cut 5 bases from V and 5 bases from J, with 18 bases between. There are 16 residues in the CDR3. CDR1 is SSHAT, CDR2 FNYEAQ, per germline (reference sequence). The CDR3 sequence: CASSEVGSGYTGELFF. The CDR3 bases are TGTGCCAGCAGCGAGGTCGGTAGCGGCTATACCGGGGAGCTGTTTTTT.

This clone came up many times. Other DNA sequences in this sample translate to the same CDR3. The rearrangement joins TRBV5-6 to TRBJ2-7, with D hard to call. Trimming took off 3 bases at V and 3 bases at J, with 4 bases between the two ends. There are 11 residues in the CDR3. The germline CDR1 and CDR2 sequences are SGHDT and YYEEEE. This chain's CDR3 is CASSSGYEQYF. CDR3 nucleotides: TGTGCCAGCAGCTCGGGCTACGAGCAGTACTTC.

V gene TRBV27 combines with J gene TRBJ2-7, with D possibly matching TRBD2 (6 bases). Trimming cost V 6 bases and J 2 bases, with 14 bases left between them. The length of the CDR3 is 14 residues. Germline loops: CDR1 MNHEY, CDR2 SMNVEV (reference sequence). CDR3 amino acids: CASSFTGTPYEQYF. The CDR3 nucleotides are TGTGCCAGCAGCTTTACCGGGACTCCCTACGAGCAGTACTTC.

This clone was counted between two and nine times. The same CDR3 can be traced to other DNA sequences in this sample. The chain couples TRBV7-9 to TRBJ2-7; possible D gene TRBD1, 6 bases. Germline values: CDR1 SEHNR, CDR2 FQNEAQ (reference sequence). CDR3 size: 13 residues. V lost 6 bases and J lost 2, with 11 bases in between. CDR3 sequence reads: CASSFGQTYEQYF. The CDR3 bases are TGTGCCAGCAGTTTTGGACAGACCTACGAGCAGTACTTC.

The rearrangement uses TRBV4-1 and TRBJ1-1, with TRBD1 as a possible D gene (5 bases). The CDR3 is 16 residues long. Trimming removed 1 base at V and 4 bases at J, with 16 bases between. Germline-derived CDR1 and CDR2 are MGHRA and YSYEKL. The CDR3 bases are TGCGCCAGCAGCCAAGCGGTCGGGGGGATCGGCACTGAAGCTTTCTTT. The encoded protein is CASSQAVGGIGTEAFF.

The rearrangement joins TRBV2 to TRBJ2-5, with a tentative D call TRBD2 (6 bases). With 6 bases removed from V and 5 bases from J, the gap between germline ends came to 10 bases. Germline V gene data show CDR1 as SNHLY and CDR2 as FYNNEI. CDR3 length equals 12 residues. In DNA form, the CDR3 reads TGTGCCAGCAGGGAGGGGATGGAGACCCAGTACTTC. Translating it yields CASREGMETQYF.

The gene calls are TRBV28 and TRBJ2-5; a weak D match, TRBD1 (5 bases). Germline-derived CDR1 and CDR2 are MDHEN and SYDVKM. V lost 3 bases to trimming and J lost 1 base, with 15 bases between them. This CDR3 is built from 16 residues. The CDR3 is CASSFRGSSLQETQYF. DNA of the CDR3: TGTGCCAGCAGTTTTAGGGGCAGTAGCCTCCAAGAGACCCAGTACTTC.